The next 11 T cell receptor beta chains were all read from a single sample in a study of T cells expressing NK-cell markers. TCRdb reanalyzed the 5' RACE reads, giving one entry per CDR3 protein sequence and no DNA. With 500,000 to 600,000 distinct CDR3 sequences in the sample, the ten largest clones hold approximately 3.6%. The sample consisted of blood T cells: a sorted CD56 or NKG2C T cell subset, CD4+ or CD8+ T cells, or bulk PBMC T cells (not recorded which). These receptors were taken from a man younger than 35 in good health.

The chain joins TRBV20-1 to TRBJ1-5; no DNA is available, so the TRBD1 call from TCRdb remains unchecked. Germline V gives CDR1 DFQATT, CDR2 SNEGSKA (reference sequence). The CDR3 length is 16 residues. CDR3: CSARGRGALSNQPQHF.

The chain couples TRBV18 to TRBJ2-2; TCRdb lists TRBD2, though no DNA is available to test this call. The CDR3 is 16 amino acids. Germline CDR1 KGHSH, CDR2 LQKENI. CDR3 in amino acids: CASSPNSPTNTGELFF.

The V and J genes are TRBV7-9 and TRBJ1-2; TCRdb lists TRBD1, though no DNA is available to test this call. This CDR3 has 17 residues. Germline V gene data show CDR1 as SEHNR and CDR2 as FQNEAQ (reference sequence). This chain's CDR3 is CASSLNRDRDSREGYTF.

The chain recombines TRBV20-1 with TRBJ2-4; TCRdb's D gene call, TRBD1, goes unchecked for lack of DNA. Germline V gene sequence: CDR1 DFQATT, CDR2 SNEGSKA (reference sequence). The CDR3 has 15 residues. Here the CDR3 reads CSASSALEGKNIQYF.

The rearrangement links TRBV3-1 to TRBJ2-3. Germline V gene sequence: CDR1 LGHDT, CDR2 YNNKEL (reference sequence). The CDR3 runs to 14 residues. CDR3: CASSQDGFPDTQYF.

The chain recombines TRBV19 with TRBJ2-1; the D gene TCRdb calls, TRBD1, cannot be checked with no DNA. Germline CDR1 LNHDA, CDR2 SQIVND (reference sequence). There are 15 residues in the CDR3. CDR3 sequence reads: CASDRGQGVYNEQFF.

The rearrangement links TRBV20-1 to TRBJ2-7. The CDR3 is 12 residues long. Germline-derived CDR1 and CDR2 are DFQATT and SNEGSKA (reference sequence). CDR3 sequence: CSALSGPYEQYF.

The rearrangement uses TRBV10-3 and TRBJ1-6; TCRdb outputs TRBD1, but without DNA this stays unchecked. The CDR3 runs to 15 residues. CDR1 and CDR2 (germline): ENHRY, SYGVKD. The CDR3 sequence is CAASPSTGDLSPLHF.

J is TRBJ2-5 and V is TRBV7-9; the D call from TCRdb, TRBD2, cannot be confirmed without DNA. CDR1 and CDR2 from the germline V gene are SEHNR and FQNEAQ (reference sequence). CDR3 length: 14 amino acids. CDR3 sequence: CASSLEVLGGTQYF.

The chain links TRBV7-9 to TRBJ1-1; checking the TCRdb D call of TRBD1 is not possible without DNA. CDR3 size: 15 residues. Per germline, CDR1 SEHNR and CDR2 FQNEAQ (reference sequence). CDR3 protein: CASSPRTAGVTEAFF.

The chain recombines TRBV10-3 with TRBJ2-7. Germline loops: CDR1 ENHRY, CDR2 SYGVKD. This CDR3 has 14 residues. The CDR3 reads CAISDLGSSYEQYF.